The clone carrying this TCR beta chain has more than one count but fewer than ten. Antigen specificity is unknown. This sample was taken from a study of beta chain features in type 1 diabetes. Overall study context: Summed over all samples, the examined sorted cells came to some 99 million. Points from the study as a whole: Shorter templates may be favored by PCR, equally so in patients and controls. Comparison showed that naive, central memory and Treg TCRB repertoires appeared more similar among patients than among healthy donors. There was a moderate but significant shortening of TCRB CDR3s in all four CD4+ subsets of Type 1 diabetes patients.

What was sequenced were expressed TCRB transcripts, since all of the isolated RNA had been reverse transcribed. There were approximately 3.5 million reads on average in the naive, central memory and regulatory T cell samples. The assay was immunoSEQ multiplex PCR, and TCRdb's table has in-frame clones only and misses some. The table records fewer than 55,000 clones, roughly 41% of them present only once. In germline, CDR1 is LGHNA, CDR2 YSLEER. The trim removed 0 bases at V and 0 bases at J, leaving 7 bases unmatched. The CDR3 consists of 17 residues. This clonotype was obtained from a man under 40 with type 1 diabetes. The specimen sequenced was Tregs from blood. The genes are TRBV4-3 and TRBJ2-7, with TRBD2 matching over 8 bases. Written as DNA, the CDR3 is TGCGCCAGCAGCCAAGAGTACGGGAGGGCCATCTCCTACGAGCAGTACTTC. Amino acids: CASSQEYGRAISYEQYF.